The rows below give T cell receptor beta chains drawn from one sample of a study of T-cell reconstitution after alpha-beta-depleted transplantation in children. A single record per CDR3 protein comes from TCRdb applying MiXCR to the PCR reads. The profile shows 610,000 or so distinct CDR3 sequences, 20% to 30% of them singletons. Sequences were derived from PBMCs, sampled before TCRalphabeta/CD19-depleted stem cell transplant. These receptors originate from a boy less than two years old with Wiskott-Aldrich syndrome, due to receive a stem cell transplant. Each CDR3 is given with its conserved first and last residue. The order of the fields is J gene, clone size, V gene, D gene, CDR3 DNA, CDR3 protein. The D gene is left open where the match is weak. The size entry is marked missing in some rows and otherwise reads once, few, many or a size class.

TRBJ2-3,NA,TRBV27,NA,TGTGCCAGCAGTTTAAGGGGGACTTCCCCTTATACGCAGTATTTT,CASSLRGTSPYTQYF
TRBJ2-1,NA,TRBV27,TRBD2,TGTGCCAGCAGTTTATCGTTGATAGCGGGGGGCTACAATGAGCAGTTCTTC,CASSLSLIAGGYNEQFF
TRBJ1-3,few,TRBV15,TRBD1,TGTGCCACCAGCACGTGGACAGGTTCTAACACCATATATTTT,CATSTWTGSNTIYF
TRBJ2-3,NA,TRBV29-1,NA,TGCAGCGTTGAAGATCCTAGAGGCACAGATACGCAGTATTTT,CSVEDPRGTDTQYF
TRBJ2-5,NA,TRBV5-1,TRBD2,TGCGCCAGCAGCTTGGAGGCTAGCGGGTCCAAAGAGACCCAGTACTTC,CASSLEASGSKETQYF
TRBJ2-2,NA,TRBV20-1,NA,TGCAGTGCTCGGGGTGGGGGCCGCGGGGAGCTGTTTTTT,CSARGGGRGELFF
TRBJ2-1,once,TRBV4-2,TRBD2,TGTGCCAGCAGCCTTCCCCCGGACAGGGAGTCCTTTAGCCTAGCGGGAGGTTGGGGTGAGCAGTTCTTC,CASSLPPDRESFSLAGGWGEQFF
TRBJ2-7,NA,TRBV24-1,NA,TGTGCCACAGGAACAGAGCAAGACTACGAGCAGTACTTC,CATGTEQDYEQYF
TRBJ1-6,NA,TRBV12-3/TRBV12-4,TRBD1,TGTGCCAGCAGTTTGAACAGGGGGCATTCACCCCTCCACTTT,CASSLNRGHSPLHF
TRBJ2-1,NA,TRBV29-1,TRBD1,TGCAGCGTTCCCATGGATATACAGGGGAGGCAGTTCTTC,CSVPMDIQGRQFF
TRBJ1-2,NA,TRBV20-1,TRBD1,TGCAGTGCTAGAAGACGGGACAGGGTAGATGGCTACACCTTC,CSARRRDRVDGYTF
TRBJ2-5,NA,TRBV5-1,NA,TGCGCCAGCAGCTCTGGGCCTAAGGTTCAGGAGACCCAGTACTTC,CASSSGPKVQETQYF
TRBJ2-1,NA,TRBV20-1,TRBD2,TGCAGTGCTAGAGATCTTCTGCTAGCGGCCTACAATGAGCAGTTCTTC,CSARDLLLAAYNEQFF
TRBJ2-7,few,TRBV28,NA,TGTGCCAGCACCAAAGGGGGGCTTCCTTACGAGCAGTACTTC,CASTKGGLPYEQYF
TRBJ2-3,few,TRBV29-1,TRBD2,TGCAGCGTTGCGGGGGGGCCTGAAGCGGGAGTCTTCGCAGATACGCAGTATTTT,CSVAGGPEAGVFADTQYF
TRBJ2-3,NA,TRBV29-1,TRBD1,TGCAGCGTTGAAGGCCGGACAGGTCCGGAGCGAACAGATACGCAGTATTTT,CSVEGRTGPERTDTQYF
TRBJ2-7,few,TRBV5-1,TRBD2,TGCGCCAGCAGCTTAACTAGCGGGAGTTCATCCTACGAGCAGTACTTC,CASSLTSGSSSYEQYF
TRBJ2-7,NA,TRBV28,TRBD2,TGTGCCAGCAGTTCTGGCCAAACGGGACTAGCGGGATGGGAGCAGTACTTC,CASSSGQTGLAGWEQYF
TRBJ2-5,NA,TRBV27,NA,TGTGCCAGCAGTTTGTCCCTCGGGCCCCAAAGGGTTGTAGGGGAGACCCAGTACTTC,CASSLSLGPQRVVGETQYF
TRBJ2-2,few,TRBV5-1,TRBD2,TGCGCCAGCAGCCCACTAGCGGGAGCAGATCTCGGGGAGCTGTTTTTT,CASSPLAGADLGELFF
TRBJ1-2,few,TRBV7-9,TRBD1,TGTGCCAGCAGCCCGTGGGACAGGCCTAACTATGGCTACACCTTC,CASSPWDRPNYGYTF
TRBJ2-5,few,TRBV12-3/TRBV12-4,TRBD1,TGTGCCAGCAGTTTTCGACAGGGCCCGGAGACCCAGTACTTC,CASSFRQGPETQYF
TRBJ1-2,NA,TRBV27,TRBD1,TGTGCCACTAGGGACAGGGGGAACTATGGCTACACCTTC,CATRDRGNYGYTF
TRBJ2-1,few,TRBV28,NA,TGTGCCAGCAATCCCACATCCTTCGATTCCAATGAGCAGTTCTTC,CASNPTSFDSNEQFF
TRBJ2-1,few,TRBV10-3,TRBD2,TGTGCCATCAGTGAGTCCGCTAGCGGGAGAGGGCAGTTCTTC,CAISESASGRGQFF
TRBJ1-6,NA,TRBV14,NA,TGTGCCAGCAGCCAACGTTGGCCGATGGATAATTCACCCCTCCACTTC,CASSQRWPMDNSPLHF
TRBJ2-1,NA,TRBV6-1,TRBD2,TGTGCCAGCAGTGCCGTGACTAGCGGGGATGAGCAGTTCTTC,CASSAVTSGDEQFF
TRBJ2-5,NA,TRBV5-6,TRBD2,TGTGCCAGCAGCTTCGGCGGGAGGGCCCGGGAGACCCAGTACTTC,CASSFGGRARETQYF
TRBJ2-3,few,TRBV6-5,NA,TGTGCCAGCAGTCATGTTTACGGGAGTTCAGATACGCAGTATTTT,CASSHVYGSSDTQYF
TRBJ2-2,few,TRBV6-5,NA,TGTGCCAGCAGTTACCCAGGGGGGAGGACCGGGGAGCTGTTTTTT,CASSYPGGRTGELFF
TRBJ2-3,few,TRBV20-1,TRBD2,TGCAGTGCTAGACCACTAGCGGGAAGGACAGATACGCAGTATTTT,CSARPLAGRTDTQYF
TRBJ2-1,once,TRBV6-2/TRBV6-3,TRBD1,TGTGCCAGCAGTCCCCTCGGGACAGTGGAGTACAATGAGCAGTTCTTC,CASSPLGTVEYNEQFF
TRBJ1-6,few,TRBV6-1,NA,TGTGCCAGCAGTGACAGGATGAATTCGCCCCTCCACTTT,CASSDRMNSPLHF
TRBJ2-1,few,TRBV27,NA,TGTGCCAGCAGGAATGGAGGGGATTACTACAATGAGCAGTTCTTC,CASRNGGDYYNEQFF
TRBJ2-2,few,TRBV5-1,NA,TGCGCCAGCAGCTTGTGGGCTCGGACAACGAACACCGGGGAGCTGTTTTTT,CASSLWARTTNTGELFF
TRBJ2-3,few,TRBV7-2,TRBD2,TGTGCCAGCAGCTTTCGACTAGCTCAGACAGATACGCAGTATTTT,CASSFRLAQTDTQYF
TRBJ2-3,NA,TRBV20-1,NA,TGCAGTGCTATACCGGGGGATACGCAGTATTTT,CSAIPGDTQYF
TRBJ2-7,once,TRBV12-3/TRBV12-4,TRBD2,TGTGCCAGCAGTCACGGGACTAGCACCTACGAGCAGTACTTC,CASSHGTSTYEQYF
TRBJ2-1,NA,TRBV10-2,TRBD2,TGCGCCATCAGGGGGGGGCCTAGCGGGAGACGGAATGAGCAGTTCTTC,CAIRGGPSGRRNEQFF
TRBJ2-1,NA,TRBV7-9,TRBD1,TGTGCCAGCAGCTTAGGGGGACAGGGGGTGAATGAGCAGTTCTTC,CASSLGGQGVNEQFF
TRBJ2-3,NA,TRBV27,NA,TGTGCCAGCAGTTTGTCTAGTTGGGGAGATACGCAGTATTTT,CASSLSSWGDTQYF
TRBJ2-3,few,TRBV6-1,NA,TGTGCCAGCAGTGGACTGTACACAGATACGCAGTATTTT,CASSGLYTDTQYF
TRBJ2-5,NA,TRBV5-6,TRBD1,TGTGCCAGCAGCTGGTGGACAGGGGGCCAAGAGACCCAGTACTTC,CASSWWTGGQETQYF
TRBJ2-3,NA,TRBV5-1,TRBD2,TGCGCCAGCAGCTTGGAGGGACTAGCATACCACACAGATACGCAGTATTTT,CASSLEGLAYHTDTQYF
TRBJ2-2,NA,TRBV5-1,NA,TGCGCCAGCACCCTGCGGCAGAGGAACACCGGGGAGCTGTTTTTT,CASTLRQRNTGELFF
TRBJ2-2,NA,TRBV28,NA,TGTGCCAGCAGTCGGACGGTCAGAGGGGAGCTGTTTTTT,CASSRTVRGELFF
TRBJ2-7,NA,TRBV7-9,NA,TGTGCCAGCAGCTTTGACAGGCACTACGAGCAGTACTTC,CASSFDRHYEQYF
TRBJ2-7,NA,TRBV7-6,NA,TGTGCCAGCAGCCCCTCCTCACTGCGGTCCCCCTACGAGCAGTACTTC,CASSPSSLRSPYEQYF
TRBJ2-3,NA,TRBV5-1,TRBD2,TGCGCCAGCAGCTACAAACCCGGACTAGCGGGATGCACAGATACGCAGTATTTT,CASSYKPGLAGCTDTQYF
TRBJ1-1,NA,TRBV29-1,NA,TGCAGCGTCCTAAGGGAGACAGAAGCTTTCTTT,CSVLRETEAFF
TRBJ1-2,NA,TRBV25-1,NA,TGTGCCAGCAGTGAACAAGGTCTGGTGGCCCTCCCCTATGGCTACACCTTC,CASSEQGLVALPYGYTF
TRBJ2-3,many,TRBV20-1,NA,TGCAGTGCTAGGACAGATACGCAGTATTTT,CSARTDTQYF
TRBJ2-1,NA,TRBV24-1,NA,TGTGCCACCAGTGTTGGTCAGGGGACCTACAATGAGCAGTTCTTC,CATSVGQGTYNEQFF
TRBJ2-1,NA,TRBV5-1,TRBD2,TGCGCCAGCAGCTCTTCCGTGGCGGGAGTTAGCAATGAGCAGTTCTTC,CASSSSVAGVSNEQFF
TRBJ1-2,few,TRBV12-3/TRBV12-4,NA,TGTGCCAGCAGTTTAGGACGGCGTCACACCTTC,CASSLGRRHTF
TRBJ2-1,NA,TRBV15,NA,TGTGCCACCAGCAGAGAGTCTAACAATGAGCAGTTCTTC,CATSRESNNEQFF
TRBJ2-1,few,TRBV12-3/TRBV12-4,TRBD2,TGTGCCAGCAGTTTACTGACTAGCGGGGTGAGTGAGCAGTTCTTC,CASSLLTSGVSEQFF
TRBJ2-1,few,TRBV19,TRBD2,TGTGCCAGTAGTGCAGAAGCGGGGGGCTCCTACAATGAGCAGTTCTTC,CASSAEAGGSYNEQFF
TRBJ2-3,NA,TRBV5-1,TRBD2,TGCGCCAGCAGCTTGCCCAGCGGGAGGAACGCAGATACGCAGTATTTT,CASSLPSGRNADTQYF